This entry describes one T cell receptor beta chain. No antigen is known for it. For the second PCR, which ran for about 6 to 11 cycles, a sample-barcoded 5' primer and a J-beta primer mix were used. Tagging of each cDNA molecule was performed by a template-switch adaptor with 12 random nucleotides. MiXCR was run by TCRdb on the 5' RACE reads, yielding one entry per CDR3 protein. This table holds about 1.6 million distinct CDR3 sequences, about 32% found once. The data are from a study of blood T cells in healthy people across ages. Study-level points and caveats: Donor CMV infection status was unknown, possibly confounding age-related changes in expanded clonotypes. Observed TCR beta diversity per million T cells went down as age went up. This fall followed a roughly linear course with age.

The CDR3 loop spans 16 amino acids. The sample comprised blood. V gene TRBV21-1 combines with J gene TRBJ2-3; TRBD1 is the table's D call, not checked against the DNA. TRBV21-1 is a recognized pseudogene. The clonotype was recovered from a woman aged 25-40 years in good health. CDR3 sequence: CASRKWVGAEMDTQYF. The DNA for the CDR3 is TGTGCCAGCAGAAAGTGGGTGGGGGCGGAGATGGATACGCAGTATTTT.